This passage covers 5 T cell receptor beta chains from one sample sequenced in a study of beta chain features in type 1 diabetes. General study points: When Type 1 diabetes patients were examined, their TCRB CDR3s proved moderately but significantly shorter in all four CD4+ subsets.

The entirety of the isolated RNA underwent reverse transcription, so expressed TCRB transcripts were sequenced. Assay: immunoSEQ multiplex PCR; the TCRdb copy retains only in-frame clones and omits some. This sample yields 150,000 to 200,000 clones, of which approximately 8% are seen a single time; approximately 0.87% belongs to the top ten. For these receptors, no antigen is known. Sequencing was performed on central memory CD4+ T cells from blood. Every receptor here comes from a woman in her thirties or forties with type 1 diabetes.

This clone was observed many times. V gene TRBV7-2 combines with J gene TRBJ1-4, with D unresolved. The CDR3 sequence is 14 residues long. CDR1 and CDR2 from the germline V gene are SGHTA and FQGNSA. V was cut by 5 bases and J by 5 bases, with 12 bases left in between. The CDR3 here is CASSLYPQNEKLFF. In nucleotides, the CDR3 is TGTGCCAGCAGCCTTTACCCACAGAATGAAAAACTGTTTTTT.

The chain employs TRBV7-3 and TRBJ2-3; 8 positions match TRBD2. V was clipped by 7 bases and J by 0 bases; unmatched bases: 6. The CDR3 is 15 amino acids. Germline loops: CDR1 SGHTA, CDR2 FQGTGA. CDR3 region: CASTFSGESTDTQYF. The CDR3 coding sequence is TGTGCCAGCACGTTTAGCGGGGAAAGCACAGATACGCAGTATTTT.

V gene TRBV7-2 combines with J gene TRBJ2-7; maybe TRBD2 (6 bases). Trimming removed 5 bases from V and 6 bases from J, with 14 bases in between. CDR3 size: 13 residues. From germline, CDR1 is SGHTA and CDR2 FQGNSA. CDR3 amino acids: CASSPGIGSEQYF. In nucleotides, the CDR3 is TGTGCCAGCAGCCCAGGTATCGGGAGCGAGCAGTACTTC.

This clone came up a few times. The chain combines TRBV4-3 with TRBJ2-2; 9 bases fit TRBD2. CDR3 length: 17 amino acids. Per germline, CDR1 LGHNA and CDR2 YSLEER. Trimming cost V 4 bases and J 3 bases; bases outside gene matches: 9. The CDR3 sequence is CASSLRAAGGDTGELFF. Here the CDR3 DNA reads TGCGCCAGCAGCCTCAGGGCAGCGGGGGGTGACACCGGGGAGCTGTTTTTT.

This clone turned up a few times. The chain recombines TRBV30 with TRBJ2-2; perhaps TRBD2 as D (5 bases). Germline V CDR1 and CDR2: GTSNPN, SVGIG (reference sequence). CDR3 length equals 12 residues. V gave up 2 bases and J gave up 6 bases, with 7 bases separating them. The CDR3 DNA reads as TGTGCCTGGAGTCACGGGGCCGGGGAGCTGTTTTTT. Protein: CAWSHGAGELFF.